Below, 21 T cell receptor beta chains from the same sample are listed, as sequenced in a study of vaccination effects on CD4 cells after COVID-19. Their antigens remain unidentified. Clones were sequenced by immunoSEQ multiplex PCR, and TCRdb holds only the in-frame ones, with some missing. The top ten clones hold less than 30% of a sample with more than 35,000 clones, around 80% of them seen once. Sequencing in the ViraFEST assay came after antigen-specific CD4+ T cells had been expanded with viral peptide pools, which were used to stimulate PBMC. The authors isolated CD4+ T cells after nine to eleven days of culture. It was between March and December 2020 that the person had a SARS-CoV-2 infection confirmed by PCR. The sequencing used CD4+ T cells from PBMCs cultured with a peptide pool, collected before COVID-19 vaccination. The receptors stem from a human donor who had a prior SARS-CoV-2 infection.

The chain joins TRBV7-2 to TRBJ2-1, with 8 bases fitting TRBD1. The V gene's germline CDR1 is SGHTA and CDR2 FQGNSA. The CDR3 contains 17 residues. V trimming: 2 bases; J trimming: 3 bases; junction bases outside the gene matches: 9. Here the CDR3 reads CASSLHRDRFGYNEQFF. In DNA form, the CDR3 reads TGTGCCAGCAGCTTACATCGGGACAGGTTCGGCTACAATGAGCAGTTCTTC.

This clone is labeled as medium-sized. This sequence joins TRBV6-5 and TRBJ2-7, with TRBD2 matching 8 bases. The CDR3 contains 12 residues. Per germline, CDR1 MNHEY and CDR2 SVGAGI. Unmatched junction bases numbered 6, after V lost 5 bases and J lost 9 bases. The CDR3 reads CASSPVAGLQYF. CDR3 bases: TGTGCCAGCAGTCCCGTAGCGGGATTGCAGTACTTC.

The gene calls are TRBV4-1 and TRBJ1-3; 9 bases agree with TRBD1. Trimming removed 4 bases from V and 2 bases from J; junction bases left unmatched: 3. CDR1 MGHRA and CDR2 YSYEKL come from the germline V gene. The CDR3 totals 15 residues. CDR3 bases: TGCGCCAGCAGCCCAAACAGGGGGCCTGGAAACACCATATATTTT. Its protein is CASSPNRGPGNTIYF.

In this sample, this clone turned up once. CDR3 amino acids: CSVMRGLNEKLFF. The CDR3 DNA reads TGCAGCGTTATGAGGGGGCTTAATGAAAAACTGTTTTTT. This rearrangement joins TRBV29-1 to TRBJ1-4, with 7 bases aligning to TRBD1. V was pared by 5 bases and J by 4 bases, with 4 bases of the junction left unmatched. The V gene's germline CDR1 is SQVTM and CDR2 ANQGSEA. The length of the CDR3 is 13 residues.

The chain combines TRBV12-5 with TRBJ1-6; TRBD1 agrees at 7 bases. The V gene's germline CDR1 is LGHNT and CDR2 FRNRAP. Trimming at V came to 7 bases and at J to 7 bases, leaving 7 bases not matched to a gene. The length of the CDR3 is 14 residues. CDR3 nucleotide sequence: TGTGCTAGTGCGAGGACAGGTAGGAATTCACCCCTCCACTTT. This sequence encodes CASARTGRNSPLHF. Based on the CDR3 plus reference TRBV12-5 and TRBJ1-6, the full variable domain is DARVTQTPRHKVTEMGQEVTMRCQPILGHNTVFWYRQTMMQGLELLAYFRNRAPLDDSGMPKDRFSAEMPDATLATLKIQPSEPRDSAVYFCASARTGRNSPLHFGNGTRLTVT.

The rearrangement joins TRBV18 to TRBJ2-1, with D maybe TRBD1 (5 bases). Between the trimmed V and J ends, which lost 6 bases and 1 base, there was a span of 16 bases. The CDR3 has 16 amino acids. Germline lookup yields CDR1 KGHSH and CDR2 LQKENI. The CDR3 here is CASSSRGFGSYNEQFF. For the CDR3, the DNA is TGTGCCAGCTCGTCAAGGGGATTTGGATCCTACAATGAGCAGTTCTTC.

The CDR3: CASSLDLGVWNEAFF. The DNA for the CDR3 is TGTGCCAGCAGCTTGGATTTGGGGGTTTGGAATGAAGCTTTCTTT. The chain joins TRBV5-4 to TRBJ1-1, with D tentatively TRBD1 (5 bases). The CDR3 consists of 15 residues. Germline V gene data show CDR1 as SGHNT and CDR2 as YYREEE (reference sequence). The V end was cut by 0 bases, the J end by 7 bases, with 16 bases between.

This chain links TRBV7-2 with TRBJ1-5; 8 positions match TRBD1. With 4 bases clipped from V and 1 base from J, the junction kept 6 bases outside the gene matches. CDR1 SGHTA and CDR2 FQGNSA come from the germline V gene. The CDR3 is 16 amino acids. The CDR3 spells CASSSTGQGSNQPQHF. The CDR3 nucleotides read TGTGCCAGCAGCTCCACCGGACAGGGAAGCAATCAGCCCCAGCATTTT. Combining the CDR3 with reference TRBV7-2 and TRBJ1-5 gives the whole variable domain GAGVSQSPSNKVTEKGKDVELRCDPISGHTALYWYRQSLGQGLEFLIYFQGNSAPDKSGLPSDRFSAERTGGSVSTLTIQRTQQEDSAVYLCASSSTGQGSNQPQHFGDGTRLSIL.

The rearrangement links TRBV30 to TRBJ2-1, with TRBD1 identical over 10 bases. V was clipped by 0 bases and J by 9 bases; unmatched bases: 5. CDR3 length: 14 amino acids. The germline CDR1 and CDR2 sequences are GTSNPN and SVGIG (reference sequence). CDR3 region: CAWSVGGTGVEQFF. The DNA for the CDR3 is TGTGCCTGGAGTGTAGGTGGGACAGGGGTTGAGCAGTTCTTC.

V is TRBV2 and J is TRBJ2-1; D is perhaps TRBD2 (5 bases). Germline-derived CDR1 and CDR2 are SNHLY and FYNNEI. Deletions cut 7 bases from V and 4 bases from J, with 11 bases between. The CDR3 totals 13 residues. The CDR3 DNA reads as TGTGCCAGCACCATTACGGGGTACAATGAGCAGTTCTTC. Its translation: CASTITGYNEQFF.

CDR3 nucleotides: TGCGCCAGCAGCCCTAGGACTGACGAGCAGTACTTC. This codes for CASSPRTDEQYF. This chain uses TRBV5-1 with TRBJ2-7, with TRBD2 as a possible D gene (5 bases). CDR3 length equals 12 residues. CDR1 is SGHRS and CDR2 is YFSETQ in the germline V gene. V was pared by 4 bases and J by 5 bases, with 10 bases between.

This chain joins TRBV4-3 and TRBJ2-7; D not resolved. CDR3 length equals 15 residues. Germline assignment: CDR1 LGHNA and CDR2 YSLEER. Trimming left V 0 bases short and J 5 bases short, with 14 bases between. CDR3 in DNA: TGCGCCAGCAGCCAAGAGTCAGTTGGTGGCGACGAGCAGTACTTC. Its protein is CASSQESVGGDEQYF.

DNA for the CDR3: TGTGCCACCAGCAGAGTTAGTGCGGCGGGGGGCTACGAGCAGTACTTC. Its protein product is CATSRVSAAGGYEQYF. The chain uses TRBV15 and TRBJ2-7; 8 bases are shared with TRBD2. Germline assignment: CDR1 LNHNV and CDR2 YYDKDF (reference sequence). This CDR3 has 16 residues. V shed 1 base, J shed 3 bases, and the junction held 8 bases outside the gene matches. The full variable domain, in which reference TRBV15 and TRBJ2-7 provide the parts outside the CDR3, is DAMVIQNPRYQVTQFGKPVTLSCSQTLNHNVMYWYQQKSSQAPKLLFHYYDKDFNNEADTPDNFQSRRPNTSFCFLDIRSPGLGDTAMYLCATSRVSAAGGYEQYFGPGTRLTVT.

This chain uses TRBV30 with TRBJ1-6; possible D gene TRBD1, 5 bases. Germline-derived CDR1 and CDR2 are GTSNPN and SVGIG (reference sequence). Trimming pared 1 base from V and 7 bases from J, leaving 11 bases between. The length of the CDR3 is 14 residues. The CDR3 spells CAWSASGGNSPLHF. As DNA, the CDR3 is TGTGCCTGGAGTGCCTCCGGGGGGAATTCACCCCTCCACTTT.

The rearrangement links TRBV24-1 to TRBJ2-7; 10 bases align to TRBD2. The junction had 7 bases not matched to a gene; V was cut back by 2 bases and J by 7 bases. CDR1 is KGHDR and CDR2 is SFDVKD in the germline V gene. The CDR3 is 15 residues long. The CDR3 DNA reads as TGTGCCACCAGTGATTCTGCTAGCGGGAGTGGTGAGCAGTACTTC. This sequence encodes CATSDSASGSGEQYF.

The CDR3 coding sequence is TGTGCCAGCAGCCGATCTCCGGGACAGGGGGTTTACGAGCAGTACTTC. Encoded protein: CASSRSPGQGVYEQYF. J is TRBJ2-7 and V is TRBV4-2, with TRBD1 matching over 11 bases. The length of the CDR3 is 16 residues. CDR1 and CDR2 (germline): LGHNA, YNFKEQ. J gave up 4 bases and V 4 bases, and 9 bases lay outside the gene matches.

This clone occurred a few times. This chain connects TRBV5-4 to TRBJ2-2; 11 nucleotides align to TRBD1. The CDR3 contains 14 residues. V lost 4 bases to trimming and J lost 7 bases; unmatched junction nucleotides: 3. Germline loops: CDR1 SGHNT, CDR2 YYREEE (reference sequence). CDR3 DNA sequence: TGTGCCAGCAGCAGGGACAGGGGGGGCGGGGAGCTGTTTTTT. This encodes CASSRDRGGGELFF.

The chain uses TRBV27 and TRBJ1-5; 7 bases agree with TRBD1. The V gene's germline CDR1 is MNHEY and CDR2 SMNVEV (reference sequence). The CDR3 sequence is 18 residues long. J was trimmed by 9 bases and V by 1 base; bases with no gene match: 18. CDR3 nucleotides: TGTGCCAGCAGTTTATTCGCGCTGATTGAACAGGGGTCCATGCCCCAGCATTTT. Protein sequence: CASSLFALIEQGSMPQHF.

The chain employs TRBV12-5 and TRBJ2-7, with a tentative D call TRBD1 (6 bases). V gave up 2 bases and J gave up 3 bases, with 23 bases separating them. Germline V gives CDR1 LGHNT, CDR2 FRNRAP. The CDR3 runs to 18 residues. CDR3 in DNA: TGTGCTAGTGGTTTGTCCACCGGGCCAGGGGAACTTAACTACGAGCAGTACTTC. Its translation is CASGLSTGPGELNYEQYF.

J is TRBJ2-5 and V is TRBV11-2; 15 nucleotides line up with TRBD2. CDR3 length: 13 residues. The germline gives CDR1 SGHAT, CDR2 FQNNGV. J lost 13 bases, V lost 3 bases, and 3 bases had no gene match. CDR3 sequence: CASSFSGLAGGYF. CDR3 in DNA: TGTGCCAGCAGCTTCTCGGGACTAGCGGGAGGGTACTTC.

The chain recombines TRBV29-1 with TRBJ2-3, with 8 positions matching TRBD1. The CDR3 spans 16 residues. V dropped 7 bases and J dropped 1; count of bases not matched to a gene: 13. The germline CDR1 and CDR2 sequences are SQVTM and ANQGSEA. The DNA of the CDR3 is TGCAGCGCCCTACCCCCAGGGGGCTCCCGCACAGATACGCAGTATTTT. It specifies CSALPPGGSRTDTQYF.